This T cell receptor beta chain was sequenced in a study of T cells in Graves' hyperthyroidism and ophthalmopathy (dated by TCRdb to the late 2010s). About the study as a whole: Peripheral blood was collected at initial diagnosis, before any treatment. TCR V-J signatures able to tell the groups apart were searched for in a discovery cohort of 90 to 100 patients, of whom approximately 40 had Graves' ophthalmopathy and about 60 had stable Graves' hyperthyroidism. Prospective prediction of ophthalmopathy was tested in an independent validation cohort consisting of 18 hyperthyroidism patients and 17 patients who later progressed to ophthalmopathy. For training and testing, the 80 to 100 patients in the discovery cohort were randomly divided in a 7:3 ratio. In more than 5 Graves' hyperthyroidism patients, the study also compared T-cell repertoires from thyroid tissue with T-cell repertoires from blood. After sampling, hyperthyroidism patients received methimazole starting at 30 mg daily, and ophthalmopathy patients received high-dose intravenous methylprednisolone. The paper reports TCR Vbeta CDR3 sequencing of some 140 peripheral blood samples: some 44 ophthalmopathy, under 85 hyperthyroidism and around 17 progressor patients.

General study outcomes and caveats: Most expanded thyroid clonotypes (frequency above 0.001) were also detected in blood, suggesting blood repertoires may reflect thyroid immune responses. Sample size was not statistically predetermined, and blinding of investigators to group allocation was not performed. During validation, the model predicted progression to ophthalmopathy a median of around 6 months ahead of onset, with 60% to 71% sensitivity and less than 85% specificity. In cross-validation, a model built on a 13 V-J signature told ophthalmopathy apart from stable hyperthyroidism with under 90% sensitivity and approximately 81% specificity, and in testing the same model reached 80%/75%.

Ends trimmed: V by 6 bases, J by 4 bases; bases unmatched to a gene: 3. From its cysteine to its phenylalanine, the CDR3 spans 13 amino acids. Kept here is only the CDR3 DNA, which spans 39 bases and is read in frame from base 1. The sample holds a few counts of this clonotype. What this receptor recognizes is not known. Within one base of it there is no much larger clone, and no base qualities were kept. Amplification of TCR beta CDR3 regions was carried out from RNA transcripts. A first-round RT-PCR of the TCR CDR3 used the HTBI primer set with the Qiagen OneStep RT-PCR kit. The libraries were constructed in a second round of multiplex PCR and then size-selected and purified. Sequencing of the libraries was done on an Illumina HiSeq2000 using paired-end 100 bp reads. Under the source paper's analysis protocol: SOAPnuke was used to process the raw data, removing reads that contained adapters or uncalled bases, had a mean Phred below 15, or lacked an exact match to the constant primer or identifier. High-quality paired reads were merged using COPE v1.2.5, and each unique nucleotide sequence was defined as a clonotype. MiTCR v1.1 was used to align the clonotypes against IMGT TRBV, TRBD and TRBJ reference segments. Analysis was restricted to V-J combinations with a frequency above 0.0001, which covered about 99% of repertoires. A TCS score was defined as the ratio of F50 (clonal expansion) to E x V (chaos), with BLOSUM62-based TCRdist applied between CDR3 peptides within each V-J. Welch's t-statistics and random forest reduced several hundred V-J features to roughly 13, which were used in a naive Bayes classifier (R e1071). TCRdb cleaned the public reads at Q25 with fastp, built clones with MiXCR and kept in-frame beta chains. Every CDR3 protein is listed once, alongside the most common genes and DNA of its rows. TCRdb assigned the V and J calls; the authors' analysis was not used. The sample includes around 490,000 distinct CDR3 sequences, with just under 20% observed a single time. The ten largest clones represent 47% of the sample.

Ophthalmopathy patients had moderately to severely active disease, with a Clinical Activity Score of 3 or more, a NOSPECS grade of 4 or more, and a disease duration of less than 3 months. Exclusion was applied to patients with uncontrolled infections, other autoimmune diseases, pregnancy or lactation. Clinical symptoms, serum thyroxine and TRAb, thyroid ultrasound, and orbital computed tomography formed the basis for the diagnoses. PBMCs were separated from under 12 ml of fresh peripheral blood using Ficoll-Paque density gradient centrifugation. Total RNA was extracted with Trizol reagent, and quality was checked on an Agilent 2100 Bioanalyzer.

This chain is built from TRBV12-3 or TRBV12-4 and TRBJ2-1; 7 central bases correspond to TRBD2. The specimen was blood. This clonotype was sampled from a middle-aged man with Graves' ophthalmopathy. The nucleotide sequence is TGTGCCAGCAGAGAAGCGGGGTACAATGAGCAGTTCTTC. Its translation is CASREAGYNEQFF.